This entry lists 16 T cell receptor beta chains sequenced from one sample in a study of CD8 T cells in Susac syndrome. RNA totalling about 0.5 to 1 ug underwent reverse transcription with random hexamers. TCRdb redid the calling of the immunoSEQ multiplex PCR reads with MiXCR, one entry per CDR3 protein. The table shows 100,000 to 150,000 distinct CDR3 sequences, with around 94% occurring only once. The specimen was CD8+ T cells from PBMCs. These receptors came from a human donor with Susac syndrome.

The chain recombines TRBV18 with TRBJ2-1; TRBD1 agrees at 12 bases. J lost 3 bases, V lost 3 bases, and 9 bases had no gene match. The CDR3 runs 18 residues. Germline V gene sequence: CDR1 KGHSH, CDR2 LQKENI. CDR3 nucleotides: TGTGCCAGCTCACCTCCCGGGACAGGGGGCCCCATCTACAATGAGCAGTTCTTC. Protein product: CASSPPGTGGPIYNEQFF.

This chain links TRBV29-1 with TRBJ2-7; D might be TRBD2 (6 bases). The V and J ends lost 7 bases and 6 bases respectively, with 10 bases between them. The CDR3 has 10 amino acids. Germline CDR1 SQVTM, CDR2 ANQGSEA. CDR3 residues: CSALGGEQYF. The CDR3 nucleotides are TGCAGCGCTTTGGGAGGCGAGCAGTACTTC.

The rearrangement uses TRBV12-3 or TRBV12-4 and TRBJ2-3; D remains ambiguous. V was pared by 6 bases and J by 4 bases, with 20 bases between. CDR3 length equals 16 residues. The CDR3 DNA sequence: TGTGCCAGCAGCCCCTCGGGTGGTGGGGTATCAGATACGCAGTATTTT. Its protein is CASSPSGGGVSDTQYF.

This chain connects TRBV20-1 to TRBJ2-1, with 8 positions matching TRBD2. The CDR3 runs to 15 residues. The J segment lost 9 bases and the V segment lost 5 bases, leaving 15 bases of the junction unmatched. Germline V lookup: CDR1 DFQATT, CDR2 SNEGSKA (reference sequence). CDR3 DNA sequence: TGCAGTGCTCGCCCCTTTAGCGGGGCAGGCGGTGAGCAGTTCTTC. It translates to CSARPFSGAGGEQFF.

In DNA, the CDR3 is TGTGCCAGCAGCTTACAGGGAAGCTATGGCTACACCTTC. This translates into CASSLQGSYGYTF. V is TRBV5-6 and J is TRBJ1-2; D perhaps matches TRBD1 (6 bases). The V end lost 2 bases, the J end lost 4 bases, and 9 bases lay between the germline ends. This CDR3 is built from 13 residues. From germline, CDR1 is SGHDT and CDR2 YYEEEE.

The rearrangement uses TRBV30 and TRBJ1-2; D is perhaps TRBD1 (5 bases). V lost 1 base, J lost 6 bases, and 6 bases lay in between. The CDR3 sequence is 11 residues long. Germline loops: CDR1 GTSNPN, CDR2 SVGIG (reference sequence). CDR3 sequence: CAWSAGDGYTF. For the CDR3, the DNA is TGTGCCTGGAGTGCGGGGGATGGCTACACCTTC.

The V call is TRBV6-5, the J call TRBJ1-1; D remains unclear. In germline, CDR1 is MNHEY, CDR2 SVGAGI. The CDR3 loop spans 14 amino acids. Deletions cut 2 bases from V and 0 bases from J, with 7 bases between. CDR3 sequence (DNA): TGTGCCAGCAGTTACGCCAGATTGAACACTGAAGCTTTCTTT. This translates into CASSYARLNTEAFF.

The chain has TRBV4-2 and TRBJ2-6, with 12 bases aligning to TRBD1. The CDR3 has 19 amino acids. Trimming cost V 4 bases and J 3 bases; bases outside gene matches: 10. Germline V gene sequence: CDR1 LGHNA, CDR2 YNFKEQ. CDR3 bases: TGTGCCAGCAGCCTTCGAGAGGGACAGGGGGCCGGTGGGGCCAACGTCCTGACTTTC. Translation gives CASSLREGQGAGGANVLTF.

In this sample, this clonotype turned up once. J is TRBJ2-5 and V is TRBV29-1; a possible D gene is TRBD2 (7 bases). V lost 3 bases, J lost 5 bases, and 13 bases lay in between. This CDR3 has 13 residues. Germline V gives CDR1 SQVTM, CDR2 ANQGSEA. CDR3 amino acids: CSVDAGAGETQYF. The CDR3 DNA sequence: TGCAGCGTTGACGCGGGGGCTGGGGAGACCCAGTACTTC.

The V call is TRBV2, the J call TRBJ2-7, with D maybe TRBD1 (6 bases). Germline V gene sequence: CDR1 SNHLY, CDR2 FYNNEI. The V end lost 3 bases, the J end lost 3 bases, and 15 bases lay between the germline ends. This CDR3 contains 15 residues. CDR3 nucleotides: TGTGCCAGCAGTGAGGGACCGGGACAAGTCTACGAGCAGTACTTC. Its translation: CASSEGPGQVYEQYF.

This chain uses TRBV7-9 with TRBJ2-5; unclear D gene. V gave up 5 bases and J gave up 0 bases, with 13 bases separating them. The CDR3 is 15 amino acids. Looked up from germline, CDR1 is SEHNR and CDR2 is FQNEAQ (reference sequence). The CDR3 DNA is TGTGCCAGCAGCCTCGTGATGCCGTACCAAGAGACCCAGTACTTC. Translating gives CASSLVMPYQETQYF.

The V and J genes are TRBV27 and TRBJ2-7; D unresolved. Deletions cut 5 bases from V and 5 bases from J, with 16 bases between. Germline V gene data show CDR1 as MNHEY and CDR2 as SMNVEV (reference sequence). This CDR3 spans 14 amino acids. The CDR3 reads CASSLRGSVNEQYF. As DNA, the CDR3 is TGTGCCAGCAGTCTCCGCGGAAGCGTGAACGAGCAGTACTTC.

This clonotype was seen once. The rearrangement joins TRBV30 to TRBJ1-3, with a possible D match to TRBD1 (6 bases). Germline loops: CDR1 GTSNPN, CDR2 SVGIG (reference sequence). CDR3 length: 14 residues. Trimming took 5 bases from V and 2 from J, leaving 13 bases between them. Here the CDR3 reads CAWSGWTAGNTIYF. CDR3 nucleotides: TGTGCCTGGTCAGGATGGACAGCTGGAAACACCATATATTTT.

The J gene is TRBJ2-7, the V gene TRBV30; a possible D gene is TRBD1 (6 bases). In germline, CDR1 is GTSNPN, CDR2 SVGIG (reference sequence). V gave up 4 bases and J gave up 2 bases, with 6 bases separating them. This CDR3 is 11 amino acids long. CDR3 loop: CAWTGAYEQYF. The CDR3 nucleotides are TGTGCCTGGACAGGGGCCTACGAGCAGTACTTC.

This chain connects TRBV6-2 or TRBV6-3 to TRBJ2-5; D is perhaps TRBD1 (5 bases). Germline CDR1 reads MNHEY; CDR2 reads SVGEGT. This CDR3 is built from 13 residues. Between the trimmed V and J ends, which lost 7 bases and 2 bases, there was a span of 11 bases. The DNA for the CDR3 is TGTGCCAGCACCCAGACAGAGCAAGAGACCCAGTACTTC. Amino acid sequence: CASTQTEQETQYF.

The chain uses TRBV13 and TRBJ2-1; TRBD1 is a possible D gene (6 bases). This CDR3 has 16 amino acids. The germline gives CDR1 PRHDT, CDR2 FYEKMQ (reference sequence). V was trimmed by 4 bases and J by 8 bases, leaving 21 bases between them. This CDR3 is CASSSGVGQLYDEQFF. DNA for the CDR3: TGTGCCAGCAGCTCCGGGGTGGGACAATTATACGATGAGCAGTTCTTC. Variable domain in full (rest from reference TRBV13 and TRBJ2-1): AAGVIQSPRHLIKEKRETATLKCYPIPRHDTVYWYQQGPGQDPQFLISFYEKMQSDKGSIPDRFSAQQFSDYHSELNMSSLELGDSALYFCASSSGVGQLYDEQFFGPGTRLTVL.